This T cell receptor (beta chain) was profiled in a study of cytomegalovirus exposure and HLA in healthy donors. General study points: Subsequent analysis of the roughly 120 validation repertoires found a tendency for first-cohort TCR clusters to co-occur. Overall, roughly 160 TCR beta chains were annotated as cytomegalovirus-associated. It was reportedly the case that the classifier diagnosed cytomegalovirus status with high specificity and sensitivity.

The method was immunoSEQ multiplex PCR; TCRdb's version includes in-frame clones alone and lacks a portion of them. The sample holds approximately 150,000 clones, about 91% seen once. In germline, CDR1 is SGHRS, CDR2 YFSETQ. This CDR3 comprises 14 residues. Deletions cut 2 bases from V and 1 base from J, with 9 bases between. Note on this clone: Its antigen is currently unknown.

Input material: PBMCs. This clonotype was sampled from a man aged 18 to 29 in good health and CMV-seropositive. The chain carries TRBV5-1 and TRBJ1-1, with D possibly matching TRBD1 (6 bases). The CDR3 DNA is TGCGCCAGCAGCTTTAGGACAGCGAACACTGAAGCTTTCTTT. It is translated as CASSFRTANTEAFF.